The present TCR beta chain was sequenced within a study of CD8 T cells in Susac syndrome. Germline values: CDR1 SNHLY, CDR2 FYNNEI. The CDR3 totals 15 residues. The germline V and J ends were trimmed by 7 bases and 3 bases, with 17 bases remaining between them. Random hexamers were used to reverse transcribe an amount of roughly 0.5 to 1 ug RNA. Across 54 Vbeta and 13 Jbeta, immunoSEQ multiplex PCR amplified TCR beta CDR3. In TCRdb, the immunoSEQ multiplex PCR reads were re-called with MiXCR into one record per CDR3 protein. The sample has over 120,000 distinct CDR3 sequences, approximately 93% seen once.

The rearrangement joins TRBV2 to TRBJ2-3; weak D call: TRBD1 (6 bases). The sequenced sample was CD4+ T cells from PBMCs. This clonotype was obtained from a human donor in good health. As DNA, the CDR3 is TGTGCCAGCATTCGGGACGCCCAGGGGACAGATACGCAGTATTTT. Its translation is CASIRDAQGTDTQYF.